These 26 T cell receptor beta chains were all obtained from the same sample, sequenced in a study of tumor and adjacent non-tumor tissue in lung cancer. No cell sorting was done before RNA was extracted from the tissue. Distant lung tissue was collected more than 3 cm away from the tumor edge. TCRbeta libraries were built with three rounds of nested PCR, modified from ARM-PCR. TCRdb passed the multiplex PCR reads through MiXCR, listing each CDR3 protein once. This table has 50,000 or so distinct CDR3 sequences, about 80% appearing once. Sequenced material: distant non-tumor lung tissue. These receptors were collected from a woman between 55 and 75 years old with non-small cell lung cancer.

The sample holds a few counts of this clonotype. Germline is not matched at one junction end, which may reflect a read error. The genes are TRBV12-3 or TRBV12-4 and TRBJ2-3; D not certain. This CDR3 contains 13 residues. CDR3 region: CASTFDSTDTQYF. CDR3 DNA: TGTGCTAGCACTTTTGACAGCACAGATACGCAGTATTTT.

This clonotype was recorded once. Since no conserved phenylalanine or tryptophan closes the CDR3, a read error is the likely cause. CDR3 sequence (DNA): TGTGCCGGCAGTCGCCAGACGGGGGGAGACTACGAGCAGTACTTA. Translating gives CAGSRQTGGDYEQYL. The rearrangement uses TRBV6-6 and TRBJ2-7; the match to TRBD2 covers 7 bases. There are 15 residues in the CDR3. Germline lookup yields CDR1 MNHNY and CDR2 SVGAGI (reference sequence).

The chain uses TRBV10-3 and TRBJ2-2, with TRBD2 identical over 9 bases. Per the germline V gene, CDR1 is ENHRY and CDR2 is SYGVKD. After removal of 7 bases from V and 5 bases from J, the junction contained 14 bases not matched to a gene. There are 17 residues in the CDR3. Written as DNA, the CDR3 is TGTGCCATCACACCCCGGATTAGCGGGAGAAGAACCGGGGAGCTGTTTTTT. Amino acid sequence: CAITPRISGRRTGELFF.

This clonotype was detected only a few times. This may come from a read error, since a much larger clone is one base off. The chain combines TRBV28 with TRBJ1-4; D might be TRBD1 (5 bases). This CDR3 spans 15 amino acids. Germline V lookup: CDR1 MDHEN, CDR2 SYDVKM. As DNA, the CDR3 is TGTACCAGCAGCTCCGTTGCGGGACGCCGAGAAAAACTGTTTTTT. This sequence encodes CTSSSVAGRREKLFF.

For this clonotype: Mismatch with germline at one junction end may stem from a read error. The chain recombines TRBV28 with TRBJ2-1, with 8 bases matching TRBD2. The CDR3 consists of 18 residues. Germline V CDR1 and CDR2: MDHEN, SYDVKM. The CDR3 DNA reads as TGTGTCAGCAGTCCGCTGGTGACCAGCGGGGGCGCCTACAATGAGCAGTTCTTC. This translates into CVSSPLVTSGGAYNEQFF.

Turning to this clonotype: Since no conserved phenylalanine or tryptophan closes the CDR3, a read error is the likely cause. The chain employs TRBV29-1 and TRBJ2-3, with no clear D. This CDR3 is 13 amino acids long. The germline CDR1 and CDR2 sequences are SQVTM and ANQGSEA. CDR3: CSGRVGGTDTQYS. The CDR3 DNA reads as TGCAGCGGCCGGGTTGGTGGTACAGATACACAGTATTCT.

This chain connects TRBV28 to TRBJ2-7, with 8 bases matching TRBD1. Germline CDR1 is MDHEN and CDR2 is SYDVKM. Trimming took 7 bases from V and 5 from J; bases not matched to a gene: 7. The CDR3 sequence is 13 residues long. CDR3 sequence (DNA): TGTGCCAGCAAGATGGACAGGGACCACGAGCAGTACGTC. This translates into CASKMDRDHEQYV.

This clonotype came up a few times. A read error may account for a junction end that differs from germline. The rearrangement joins TRBV7-8 to TRBJ1-3; 7 bases agree with TRBD1. The CDR3 has 15 residues. The germline gives CDR1 SGHVS, CDR2 FQNEAQ. DNA of the CDR3: TGTGCCAGAAGCTTAGGGGGCGCGAGTGGAAACACCATATATTTT. Protein: CARSLGGASGNTIYF.

The count of this clonotype is one. This sequence joins TRBV28 and TRBJ2-1; D is perhaps TRBD2 (5 bases). The germline V and J ends were trimmed by 3 bases and 8 bases, with 17 bases remaining between them. Germline V CDR1 and CDR2: MDHEN, SYDVKM. This CDR3 contains 15 residues. The CDR3 bases are TGTGCCAGCAGTTTTATTGTAGGGAGTCGGGATGAGCAGTTCTTC. This codes for CASSFIVGSRDEQFF. Complete variable domain (other parts from reference TRBV28 and TRBJ2-1): DVKVTQSSRYLVKRTGEKVFLECVQDMDHENMFWYRQDPGLGLRLIYFSYDVKMKEKGDIPEGYSVSREKKERFSLILESASTNQTSMYLCASSFIVGSRDEQFFGPGTRLTVL.

With respect to this clonotype: The junction differs from germline at one of its ends, possibly a read error. The V call is TRBV12-3 or TRBV12-4, the J call TRBJ1-1, with D perhaps TRBD1 (5 bases). This CDR3 is built from 17 residues. This CDR3 reads CASSFPDLDTGRTEVFF. CDR3 coding DNA: TGTGCCAGCAGTTTTCCTGACTTGGACACGGGGCGAACTGAAGTTTTCTTT.

A single count supports this clonotype. Possible read error: a much larger clone is one base away. The gene calls are TRBV7-8 and TRBJ2-3, with D possibly matching TRBD2 (6 bases). The V gene's germline CDR1 is SGHVS and CDR2 FQNEAQ. The CDR3 is 14 amino acids. CDR3 loop: CASSTGTFTDAQYF. CDR3 sequence (DNA): TGTGCCAGCAGCACTGGGACTTTCACAGATGCGCAGTATTTT.

Comment on this clonotype: The germline gene is not matched at one end of the junction; a read error may be the cause. V usage is TRBV6-5 and J usage is TRBJ2-3; 10 bases line up with TRBD2. Per germline, CDR1 MNHEY and CDR2 SVGAGI. This CDR3 spans 19 amino acids. The CDR3 coding sequence is TGTGCCACCAGTTACACGGGTTCTAGCGGGGGCTCTATCACAGATACGCAGTATTTT. Translated: CATSYTGSSGGSITDTQYF.

The V gene is TRBV20-1, the J gene TRBJ2-5; TRBD2 is a possible D gene (6 bases). CDR3 size: 15 residues. V was clipped by 2 bases and J by 9 bases, with 22 bases between them. The germline gives CDR1 DFQATT, CDR2 SNEGSKA (reference sequence). CDR3: CSARREGSFRESQYF. In DNA form, the CDR3 reads TGCAGTGCTAGAAGGGAAGGGTCGTTTCGGGAGTCCCAGTACTTC.

The V call is TRBV6-1, the J call TRBJ1-6; D perhaps matches TRBD1 (6 bases). The germline gives CDR1 MNHNS, CDR2 SASEGT. There are 15 residues in the CDR3. The germline V and J ends were trimmed by 4 bases and 8 bases, with 15 bases remaining between them. The CDR3 here is CASSAGGGVYSPLHF. The CDR3 bases are TGTGCCAGCAGTGCGGGAGGGGGTGTTTATTCACCCCTCCACTTT.

Details on this clonotype: An end of the junction differs from the germline gene, which may be a read error. The gene calls are TRBV4-3 and TRBJ2-5; 8 nucleotides line up with TRBD2. The CDR3 has 15 residues. Germline V gene sequence: CDR1 LGHNA, CDR2 YSLEER. CDR3 in amino acids: CARSQGVAGSEAQYF. In DNA form, the CDR3 reads TGCGCCAGGAGCCAAGGGGTAGCGGGATCGGAGGCCCAGTACTTC.

Comments on this clonotype: A single base separates this from a much larger clone, so it may be a read error. This chain uses TRBV7-9 with TRBJ1-1; D unclear. The CDR3 covers 13 residues. Germline assignment: CDR1 SEHNR and CDR2 FQNEAQ (reference sequence). In DNA, the CDR3 is TGTGTCAGCAGCTTAAACCCTAACACTGAAGCTTTCTTT. As protein: CVSSLNPNTEAFF.

The gene calls are TRBV12-3 or TRBV12-4 and TRBJ2-3; the match to TRBD2 covers 7 bases. The length of the CDR3 is 20 residues. V lost 3 bases to trimming and J lost 5 bases; unmatched junction nucleotides: 23. CDR3 in DNA: TGTGCCAGCAGTTTTAAGACCTCTTTTGGTATCGGGGAGGGCAAAGATACGCAGTATTTT. It is translated as CASSFKTSFGIGEGKDTQYF.

Regarding this clonotype: Being one base from a much bigger clone, this may be a read error. The gene calls are TRBV6-5 and TRBJ1-2, with D tentatively TRBD1 (6 bases). CDR1 is MNHEY, CDR2 SVGAGI, per germline. V was cut by 7 bases and J by 4 bases, with 16 bases left in between. This CDR3 contains 14 residues. The DNA of the CDR3 is TGTGCCAGCAATATTGAACAGGGTAGCTATGGCTACACCTTC. This encodes CASNIEQGSYGYTF.

In this sample, this clonotype turned up many times. This chain uses TRBV5-6 with TRBJ2-1, with 8 bases aligning to TRBD2. Germline CDR1 SGHDT, CDR2 YYEEEE. V was pared by 4 bases and J by 3 bases, with 9 bases of the junction left unmatched. This CDR3 has 16 amino acids. The CDR3 loop reads CASSEERGTNYNEQFF. The CDR3 nucleotides are TGTGCCAGCAGCGAGGAGCGGGGGACTAACTACAATGAGCAGTTCTTC. The whole variable domain, filled in from reference TRBV5-6 and TRBJ2-1, reads DAGVTQSPTHLIKTRGQQVTLRCSPKSGHDTVSWYQQALGQGPQFIFQYYEEEERQRGNFPDRFSGHQFPNYSSELNVNALLLGDSALYLCASSEERGTNYNEQFFGPGTRLTVL.

About this clonotype itself: The junction and the germline gene differ at one end; a read error may be behind it. This chain uses TRBV11-2 with TRBJ2-1, with 12 bases aligning to TRBD2. The CDR3 is made up of 18 amino acids. Germline assignment: CDR1 SGHAT and CDR2 FQNNGV. The CDR3 reads CASSLGMGLAGTNNEQFF. CDR3 bases: TGTGCAAGCAGCTTAGGAATGGGACTAGCGGGCACTAACAATGAGCAGTTCTTC.

This clonotype was picked up one time. This could be a read error, since a much larger clone is one nucleotide away. The chain uses TRBV20-1 and TRBJ2-3; TRBD2 matches at 10 bases. Per germline, CDR1 DFQATT and CDR2 SNEGSKA (reference sequence). This CDR3 is 15 amino acids long. CDR3 protein: CSAISSGGNTDTKYF. CDR3 in DNA: TGCAGTGCTATTTCTAGCGGGGGAAACACAGATACGAAGTATTTT.

Regarding this clonotype: Given the absence of the conserved phenylalanine or tryptophan at the CDR3 end, a read error is likely. The rearrangement links TRBV7-9 to TRBJ1-2; 11 bases fit TRBD1. V gave up 6 bases and J gave up 6 bases; unmatched junction bases: 6. The germline CDR1 and CDR2 sequences are SEHNR and FQNEAQ (reference sequence). The CDR3 consists of 14 residues. Here the CDR3 DNA reads TGTGCCAGCAGATGGGACAGGGGGTTTCATGGCTACACCTTA. Its protein is CASRWDRGFHGYTL.

On this clonotype itself: One end of the junction does not line up with germline, which may come from a read error. The chain uses TRBV4-3 and TRBJ2-2; possible D gene TRBD2, 5 bases. CDR1 LGHNA and CDR2 YSLEER come from the germline V gene. CDR3 size: 16 residues. The CDR3 DNA follows: TGCGCCAGCAGCCAAGGGTCAGCGAGAAACACCGGGGAGCTGTCTTTT. This codes for CASSQGSARNTGELSF.

This clonotype was recorded only once. V is TRBV4-3 and J is TRBJ2-3; 7 bases are shared with TRBD2. J lost 5 bases, V lost 11 bases, and 16 bases had no gene match. CDR1 and CDR2 from the germline V gene are LGHNA and YSLEER. The CDR3 length is 15 residues. The CDR3 is CAFSQGRVRGDTQYF. Written as DNA, the CDR3 is TGCGCCTTCAGTCAAGGGAGGGTGAGGGGAGATACGCAGTATTTT.

There are a few counts of this clonotype. A read error may explain this, as a much larger clone is one base away. The V and J genes are TRBV20-1 and TRBJ2-2; no firm D call. Looked up from germline, CDR1 is DFQATT and CDR2 is SNEGSKA (reference sequence). The CDR3 totals 12 residues. The CDR3 region has the DNA TGCTGTGCTAGATCGAACACCGGGGAGCTGTTTTTT. Protein sequence: CCARSNTGELFF.

J is TRBJ2-5 and V is TRBV6-5; either TRBD1 or TRBD2 may fit D (5 bases each). CDR3 length: 13 amino acids. The V end was cut by 9 bases, the J end by 3 bases, with 14 bases between. CDR1 is MNHEY and CDR2 is SVGAGI in the germline V gene. The DNA for the CDR3 is TGTGCCAGTGCCCAGGGAGAGGAAGAGACCCAGTACTTC. Its protein product is CASAQGEEETQYF.